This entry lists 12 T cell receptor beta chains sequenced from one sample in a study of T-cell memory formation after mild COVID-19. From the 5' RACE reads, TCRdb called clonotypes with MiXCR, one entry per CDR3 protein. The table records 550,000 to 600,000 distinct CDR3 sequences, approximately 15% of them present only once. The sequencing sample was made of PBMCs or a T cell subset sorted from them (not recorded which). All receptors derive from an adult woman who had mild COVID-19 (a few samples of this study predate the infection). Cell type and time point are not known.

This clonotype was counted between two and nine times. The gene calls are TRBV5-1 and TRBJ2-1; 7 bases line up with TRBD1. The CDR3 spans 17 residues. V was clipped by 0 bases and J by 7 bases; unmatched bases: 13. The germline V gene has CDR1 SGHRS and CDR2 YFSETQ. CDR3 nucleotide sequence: TGCGCCAGCAGCTTGGCCCTCACAGGGGACGGAGTTAATGAGCAGTTCTTC. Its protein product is CASSLALTGDGVNEQFF.

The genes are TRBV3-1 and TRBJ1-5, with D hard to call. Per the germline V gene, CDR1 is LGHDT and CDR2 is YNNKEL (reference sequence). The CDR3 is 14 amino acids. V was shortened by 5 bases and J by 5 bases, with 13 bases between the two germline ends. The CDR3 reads CASSSYPGDQPQHF. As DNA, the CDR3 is TGTGCCAGCAGCTCCTATCCCGGGGATCAGCCCCAGCATTTT.

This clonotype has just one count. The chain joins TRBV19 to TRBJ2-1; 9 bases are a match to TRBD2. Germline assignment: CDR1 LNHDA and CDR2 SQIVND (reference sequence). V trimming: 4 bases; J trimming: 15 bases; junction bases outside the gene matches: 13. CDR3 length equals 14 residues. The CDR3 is CASSTDWGLAVLFF. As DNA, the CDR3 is TGTGCCAGTAGTACGGATTGGGGACTAGCTGTTTTGTTCTTC.

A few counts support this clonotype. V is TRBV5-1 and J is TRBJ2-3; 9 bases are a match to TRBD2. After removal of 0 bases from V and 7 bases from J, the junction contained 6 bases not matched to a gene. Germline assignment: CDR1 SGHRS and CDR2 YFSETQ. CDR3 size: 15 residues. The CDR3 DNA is TGCGCCAGCAGCTTGGTAGTAGCGGGAGATAATACGCAGTATTTT. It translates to CASSLVVAGDNTQYF. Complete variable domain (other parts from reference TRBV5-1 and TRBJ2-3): KAGVTQTPRYLIKTRGQQVTLSCSPISGHRSVSWYQQTPGQGLQFLFEYFSETQRNKGNFPGRFSGRQFSNSRSEMNVSTLELGDSALYLCASSLVVAGDNTQYFGPGTRLTVL.

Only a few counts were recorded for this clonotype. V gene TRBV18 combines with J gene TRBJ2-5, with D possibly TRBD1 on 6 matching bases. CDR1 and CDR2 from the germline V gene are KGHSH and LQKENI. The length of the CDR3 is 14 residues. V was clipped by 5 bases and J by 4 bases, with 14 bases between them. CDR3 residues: CASSSPGDRETQYF. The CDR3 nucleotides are TGTGCCAGCTCATCGCCAGGGGATCGAGAGACCCAGTACTTC.

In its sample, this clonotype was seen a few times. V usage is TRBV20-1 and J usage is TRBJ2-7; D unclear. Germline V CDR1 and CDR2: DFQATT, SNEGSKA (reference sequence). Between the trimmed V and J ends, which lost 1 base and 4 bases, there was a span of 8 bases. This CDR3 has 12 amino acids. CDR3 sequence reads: CSARAASYEQYF. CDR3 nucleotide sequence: TGCAGTGCTAGAGCAGCTAGTTACGAGCAGTACTTC.

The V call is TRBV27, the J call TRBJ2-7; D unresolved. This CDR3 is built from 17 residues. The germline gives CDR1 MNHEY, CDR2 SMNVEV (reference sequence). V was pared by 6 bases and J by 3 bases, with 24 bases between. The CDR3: CASSLIAPPRPHYEQYF. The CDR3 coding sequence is TGTGCCAGCAGCCTAATAGCACCCCCAAGACCTCACTACGAGCAGTACTTC.

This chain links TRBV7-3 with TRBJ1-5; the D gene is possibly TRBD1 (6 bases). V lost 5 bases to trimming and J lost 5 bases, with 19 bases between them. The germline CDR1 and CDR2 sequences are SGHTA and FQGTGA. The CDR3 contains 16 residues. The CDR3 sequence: CASSNSRGEVYQPQHF. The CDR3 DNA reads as TGTGCCAGCAGCAACAGCAGGGGTGAGGTCTATCAGCCCCAGCATTTT.

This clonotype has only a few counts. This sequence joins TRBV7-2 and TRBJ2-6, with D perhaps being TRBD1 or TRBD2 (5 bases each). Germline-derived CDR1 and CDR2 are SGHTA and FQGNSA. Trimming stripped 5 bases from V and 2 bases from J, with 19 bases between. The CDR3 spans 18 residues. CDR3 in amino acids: CASSTPGRRSAGANVLTF. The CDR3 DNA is TGTGCCAGCAGCACACCGGGACGGCGGTCCGCTGGGGCCAACGTCCTGACTTTC.

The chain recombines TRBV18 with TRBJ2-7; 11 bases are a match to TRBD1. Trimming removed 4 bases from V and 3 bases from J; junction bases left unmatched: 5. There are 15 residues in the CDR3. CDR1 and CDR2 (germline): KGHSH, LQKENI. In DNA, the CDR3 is TGTGCCAGCTCACTGCCGGGACAGGGGGTCTACGAGCAGTACTTC. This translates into CASSLPGQGVYEQYF. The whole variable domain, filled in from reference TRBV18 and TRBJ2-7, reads NAGVMQNPRHLVRRRGQEARLRCSPMKGHSHVYWYRQLPEEGLKFMVYLQKENIIDESGMPKERFSAEFPKEGPSILRIQQVVRGDSAAYFCASSLPGQGVYEQYFGPGTRLTVT.

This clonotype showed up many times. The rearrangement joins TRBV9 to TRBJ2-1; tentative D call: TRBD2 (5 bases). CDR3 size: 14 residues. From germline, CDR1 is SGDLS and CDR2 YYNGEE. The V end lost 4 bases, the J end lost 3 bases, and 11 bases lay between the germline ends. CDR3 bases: TGTGCCAGCAGCCCGGGGATACTCTACAATGAGCAGTTCTTC. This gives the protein CASSPGILYNEQFF.

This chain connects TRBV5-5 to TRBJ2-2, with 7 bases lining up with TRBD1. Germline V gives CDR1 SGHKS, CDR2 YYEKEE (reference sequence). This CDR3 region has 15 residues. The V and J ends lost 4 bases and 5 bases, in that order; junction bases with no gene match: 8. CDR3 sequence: CASSDTTGPTGELFF. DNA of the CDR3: TGTGCCAGCAGCGATACGACAGGGCCGACCGGGGAGCTGTTTTTT. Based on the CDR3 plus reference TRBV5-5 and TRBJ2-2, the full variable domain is DAGVTQSPTHLIKTRGQQVTLRCSPISGHKSVSWYQQVLGQGPQFIFQYYEKEERGRGNFPDRFSARQFPNYSSELNVNALLLGDSALYLCASSDTTGPTGELFFGEGSRLTVL.